This entry lists 13 T cell receptor beta chains sequenced from one sample in a study of blood T cell repertoires in COVID-19 (TCRdb year 2020). The library was made by the immunoSEQ multiplex PCR assay. TCRdb provides this immuneACCESS table in a form limited to in-frame rearrangements. Some clones are lacking; in checked studies, under half of them reflect an unresolved V gene, and why the rest are absent is not known. This sample lists 220,000 or so clones; roughly 84% were detected once. The top ten hold just under 20% of the sample. Material for sequencing was peripheral blood. The source is a man aged 25-40 years with active or convalescent COVID-19.

The rearrangement joins TRBV2 to TRBJ2-3; 10 nucleotides agree with TRBD2. The germline CDR1 and CDR2 sequences are SNHLY and FYNNEI. Trimming cost V 7 bases and J 7 bases; bases outside gene matches: 8. The CDR3 is 14 residues long. The CDR3 is CASKPSGSGYTQYF. The CDR3 nucleotides read TGTGCCAGCAAGCCTAGCGGGAGTGGATATACGCAGTATTTT.

At least ten counts were recorded for this clone. This sequence joins TRBV21-1 and TRBJ1-2; the D segment call TRBD1 is taken from the table without a DNA check. TRBV21-1 is a recognized pseudogene. The CDR3 is made up of 18 amino acids. CDR3 sequence (DNA): TGTGCCAGCAGCAAAAGGGGGGACAGGGCGAGGCCGTGCTATGGCTACACCTTC. Translating gives CASSKRGDRARPCYGYTF.

The CDR3 spells CASSFQHNSGNTIYF. DNA for the CDR3: TGTGCCAGCAGCTTCCAACACAACTCTGGAAACACCATATATTTT. This rearrangement joins TRBV11-2 to TRBJ1-3, with no clear D. CDR3 length: 15 residues. V gave up 3 bases and J gave up 0 bases, with 9 bases separating them. From germline, CDR1 is SGHAT and CDR2 FQNNGV.

This sequence joins TRBV7-2 and TRBJ2-3; the D gene is possibly TRBD1 (5 bases). Deletions cut 7 bases from V and 0 bases from J, with 14 bases between. The length of the CDR3 is 15 residues. Germline V gene data show CDR1 as SGHTA and CDR2 as FQGNSA. The CDR3 region is CASTSRGGSTDTQYF. In nucleotides, the CDR3 is TGTGCCAGCACTTCTAGGGGCGGAAGCACAGATACGCAGTATTTT.

A few counts support this clone. This chain joins TRBV7-3 and TRBJ1-2; 7 bases match TRBD1. Germline V gives CDR1 SGHTA, CDR2 FQGTGA. Trimming took 0 bases from V and 5 from J; bases not matched to a gene: 12. CDR3 length: 17 amino acids. CDR3 in amino acids: CASSLTRTGGSYYGYTF. The DNA of the CDR3 is TGTGCCAGCAGCTTAACTAGGACAGGTGGTTCGTATTATGGCTACACCTTC.

This clone has only one observation. The chain is built from TRBV2 and TRBJ2-7, with a tentative D call TRBD1 (5 bases). Trimming shortened V by 7 bases and J by 3 bases, and 16 bases separated the two germline ends. Germline V CDR1 and CDR2: SNHLY, FYNNEI. The CDR3 is 14 residues long. The CDR3 coding sequence is TGTGCCAGCAAGACAGAGACCACCATCTACGAGCAGTACTTC. Protein sequence: CASKTETTIYEQYF.

The chain has TRBV27 and TRBJ1-6; TRBD1 aligns across 8 bases. The length of the CDR3 is 14 residues. After removal of 7 bases from V and 7 bases from J, the junction contained 6 bases not matched to a gene. The V gene's germline CDR1 is MNHEY and CDR2 SMNVEV (reference sequence). CDR3 residues: CASKQDRVNSPLHF. The CDR3 DNA is TGTGCCAGCAAACAGGACAGGGTCAATTCACCCCTCCACTTT.

The chain recombines TRBV30 with TRBJ1-4; possibly TRBD1 for D (5 bases). CDR1 and CDR2 (germline): GTSNPN, SVGIG (reference sequence). V lost 0 bases and J lost 10, with 12 bases in between. This CDR3 is built from 13 residues. CDR3 nucleotide sequence: TGTGCCTGGAGTGTACTGCAGGGAGGAAAACTGTTTTTT. Amino acids: CAWSVLQGGKLFF. The variable domain in full, with the rest retrieved from reference TRBV30 and TRBJ1-4, is SQTIHQWPATLVQPVGSPLSLECTVEGTSNPNLYWYRQAAGRGLQLLFYSVGIGQISSEVPQNLSASRPQDRQFILSSKKLLLSDSGFYLCAWSVLQGGKLFFGSGTQLSVL.

CDR3 sequence: CASRDTGVDLSGNTIYF. The CDR3 DNA sequence: TGTGCCAGCAGAGACACAGGGGTCGACCTCTCTGGAAACACCATATATTTT. The rearrangement uses TRBV28 and TRBJ1-3; 7 nucleotides agree with TRBD1. Germline values: CDR1 MDHEN, CDR2 SYDVKM. The CDR3 runs to 17 residues. V was pared by 6 bases and J by 0 bases, with 11 bases of the junction left unmatched.

This chain uses TRBV7-6 with TRBJ2-7, with D possibly matching TRBD2 (6 bases). Deletions cut 5 bases from V and 1 base from J, with 18 bases between. CDR3 length equals 16 residues. The germline V gene has CDR1 SGHVS and CDR2 FNYEAQ. DNA for the CDR3: TGTGCCAGCAGCCGCACACAGAGCGGGCCTTCCTACGAGCAGTACTTC. Translated: CASSRTQSGPSYEQYF.

The CDR3: CASSLEGLTTNEQFF. The CDR3 bases are TGCGCCAGCAGCTTGGAAGGACTAACGACAAATGAGCAGTTCTTC. V and J are TRBV5-1 and TRBJ2-1, with TRBD2 as a possible D gene (6 bases). The CDR3 is made up of 15 amino acids. The V gene's germline CDR1 is SGHRS and CDR2 YFSETQ. The V gene lost 0 bases and the J gene lost 7 bases, with 14 bases spanning the gap.

This chain joins TRBV7-6 and TRBJ2-7, with TRBD1 identical over 12 bases. CDR1 and CDR2 (germline): SGHVS, FNYEAQ. The CDR3 length is 14 residues. V shed 5 bases and J 7 bases; nucleotides not matched to a gene: 6. The CDR3 nucleotides read TGTGCCAGCAGCAAGGGACAGGGGGCCGTAGAGCAGTACTTC. This encodes CASSKGQGAVEQYF.

The chain is built from TRBV12-3 or TRBV12-4 and TRBJ1-5; tentatively, D is TRBD1 (5 bases). The length of the CDR3 is 13 residues. Trimming took off 6 bases at V and 4 bases at J, with 10 bases between the two ends. DNA for the CDR3: TGTGCCAGCAGCCCCGGGGGAAATCAGCCCCAGCATTTT. Protein sequence: CASSPGGNQPQHF.